A selection of T cell receptor beta chains follows, all from one sample in a study of shared clonotypes between healthy human individuals. The table came from immunoSEQ multiplex PCR; TCRdb's copy has only in-frame clones and leaves some out. The sample includes around 2.1 million clones, under 97% of them seen just once. The sample consisted of naive CD4+ T cells sorted from blood. These receptors came from a young man in good health. CDR3s include the opening cysteine and the closing phenylalanine or tryptophan. The order of the fields is D gene, V gene, clone size, J gene, CDR3 protein, CDR3 DNA. A D gene is named only where the DNA matches it firmly. Size is stated for part of the rows, as once, few or many counts, or as a class when the clone is expanded.

d_call: TRBD1; v_call: TRBV27; clone_size: .; j_call: TRBJ1-6; cdr3_aa: CASSLSRDRGWQPLHF; cdr3_nt: TGTGCCAGCAGTCTCTCCCGGGACAGGGGCTGGCAACCCCTCCACTTT
d_call: .; v_call: TRBV28; clone_size: .; j_call: TRBJ2-3; cdr3_aa: CASGLNTQYF; cdr3_nt: TGTGCCAGCGGATTGAATACGCAGTATTTT
d_call: .; v_call: TRBV11-2; clone_size: .; j_call: TRBJ1-5; cdr3_aa: CASSLVGYRLKGQPQHF; cdr3_nt: TGTGCCAGCAGCTTAGTTGGGTACAGGCTAAAAGGTCAGCCCCAGCATTTT
d_call: TRBD2; v_call: TRBV7-2; clone_size: .; j_call: TRBJ2-7; cdr3_aa: CASSNGLAGGGEQYF; cdr3_nt: TGTGCCAGCAGCAACGGACTAGCGGGAGGTGGTGAGCAGTACTTC
d_call: TRBD1; v_call: TRBV2; clone_size: .; j_call: TRBJ2-1; cdr3_aa: CASSADRARGKFF; cdr3_nt: TGTGCCAGCAGCGCCGACAGGGCGCGCGGAAAGTTCTTC
d_call: .; v_call: TRBV15; clone_size: .; j_call: TRBJ2-7; cdr3_aa: CATSRDTATYEQYF; cdr3_nt: TGTGCCACCAGCAGAGATACAGCTACCTACGAGCAGTACTTC
d_call: TRBD2; v_call: TRBV5-1; clone_size: .; j_call: TRBJ2-3; cdr3_aa: CASSNGGTSGNTDTQYF; cdr3_nt: TGCGCCAGCAGTAATGGAGGGACTAGCGGGAACACAGATACGCAGTATTTT
d_call: TRBD2; v_call: TRBV25-1; clone_size: .; j_call: TRBJ2-1; cdr3_aa: CASSESGRAWGEQFF; cdr3_nt: TGTGCCAGCAGTGAAAGCGGGAGGGCTTGGGGTGAGCAGTTCTTC
d_call: .; v_call: TRBV5-1; clone_size: .; j_call: TRBJ2-1; cdr3_aa: CASSLLANEQFF; cdr3_nt: TGCGCCAGCAGCTTGCTAGCGAATGAGCAGTTCTTC
d_call: .; v_call: TRBV30; clone_size: .; j_call: TRBJ2-7; cdr3_aa: CAWNQDSYEQYF; cdr3_nt: TGTGCCTGGAATCAGGATTCCTACGAGCAGTACTTC
d_call: TRBD1; v_call: TRBV7-3; clone_size: .; j_call: TRBJ2-7; cdr3_aa: CASSTTGNEQYF; cdr3_nt: TGTGCCAGCAGCACGACAGGGAACGAGCAGTACTTC
d_call: .; v_call: TRBV2; clone_size: few; j_call: TRBJ2-1; cdr3_aa: CASSEWGIPFF; cdr3_nt: TGTGCCAGCAGTGAGTGGGGGATCCCGTTCTTC
d_call: TRBD2; v_call: TRBV18; clone_size: .; j_call: TRBJ2-1; cdr3_aa: CASSPPGGGPFNEQFF; cdr3_nt: TGTGCCAGCTCACCACCGGGCGGGGGGCCGTTCAATGAGCAGTTCTTC
d_call: .; v_call: TRBV19; clone_size: .; j_call: TRBJ1-6; cdr3_aa: CASSIGDIMNSPLHF; cdr3_nt: TGTGCCAGTAGTATAGGGGACATTATGAATTCACCCCTCCACTTT
d_call: .; v_call: TRBV18; clone_size: .; j_call: TRBJ1-1; cdr3_aa: CASSPRKTEAFF; cdr3_nt: TGTGCCAGCTCACCAAGGAAAACTGAAGCTTTCTTT
d_call: .; v_call: TRBV20-1; clone_size: .; j_call: TRBJ2-3; cdr3_aa: CSATSTDTQYF; cdr3_nt: TGCAGTGCTACCAGCACAGATACGCAGTATTTT
d_call: .; v_call: TRBV6-5; clone_size: once; j_call: TRBJ2-5; cdr3_aa: CASSSLGGGSEETQYF; cdr3_nt: TGTGCCAGCAGTTCCTTAGGGGGAGGATCGGAAGAGACCCAGTACTTC
d_call: .; v_call: TRBV6-4; clone_size: .; j_call: TRBJ2-3; cdr3_aa: CASSPDQGGITDTQYF; cdr3_nt: TGTGCCAGCAGCCCCGACCAAGGGGGGATCACAGATACGCAGTATTTT
d_call: TRBD1; v_call: TRBV4-3; clone_size: .; j_call: TRBJ2-7; cdr3_aa: CASSQDDRGEQYF; cdr3_nt: TGCGCCAGCAGCCAAGATGACAGGGGCGAGCAGTACTTC
d_call: .; v_call: TRBV4-3; clone_size: .; j_call: TRBJ2-2; cdr3_aa: CASSQDWGRVRTGELFF; cdr3_nt: TGCGCCAGCAGCCAAGACTGGGGCAGGGTCCGCACCGGGGAGCTGTTTTTT
d_call: TRBD1; v_call: TRBV6-5; clone_size: .; j_call: TRBJ2-7; cdr3_aa: CASSSHPGQGSYEQYF; cdr3_nt: TGTGCCAGCAGTTCACACCCGGGACAGGGGTCCTACGAGCAGTACTTC
d_call: .; v_call: TRBV2; clone_size: .; j_call: TRBJ1-1; cdr3_aa: CASGYRDMNTEAFF; cdr3_nt: TGTGCCAGCGGGTACAGAGACATGAACACTGAAGCTTTCTTT
d_call: TRBD2; v_call: TRBV28; clone_size: .; j_call: TRBJ2-7; cdr3_aa: CASSPTEAGGGEQYF; cdr3_nt: TGTGCCAGCAGTCCCACAGAGGCGGGGGGCGGGGAGCAGTACTTC
d_call: .; v_call: TRBV10-3; clone_size: .; j_call: TRBJ1-3; cdr3_aa: CAISDPRSGNTIYF; cdr3_nt: TGTGCCATCAGTGACCCCCGATCTGGAAACACCATATATTTT
d_call: TRBD1; v_call: TRBV28; clone_size: few; j_call: TRBJ1-6; cdr3_aa: CASSPGTANSPLHF; cdr3_nt: TGTGCCAGCAGCCCTGGGACAGCCAATTCACCCCTCCACTTT
d_call: TRBD1; v_call: TRBV4-1; clone_size: .; j_call: TRBJ1-4; cdr3_aa: CASSQVGTGEKLFF; cdr3_nt: TGCGCCAGCAGCCAAGTCGGGACAGGGGAAAAACTGTTTTTT
d_call: .; v_call: TRBV5-1; clone_size: .; j_call: TRBJ2-2; cdr3_aa: CASRPASNTGELFF; cdr3_nt: TGCGCCAGCAGACCAGCGTCGAACACCGGGGAGCTGTTTTTT
d_call: .; v_call: TRBV27; clone_size: .; j_call: TRBJ1-4; cdr3_aa: CASSSNAMIEEKLFF; cdr3_nt: TGTGCCAGCAGTTCAAACGCCATGATAGAGGAAAAACTGTTTTTT
d_call: .; v_call: TRBV27; clone_size: .; j_call: TRBJ2-5; cdr3_aa: CASSLLGQGLGTQYF; cdr3_nt: TGTGCCAGCAGTTTATTGGGACAAGGGCTCGGGACCCAGTACTTC
d_call: TRBD2; v_call: TRBV2; clone_size: .; j_call: TRBJ2-1; cdr3_aa: CASSLRLAQSSYNEQFF; cdr3_nt: TGTGCCAGCAGTCTAAGACTAGCGCAGAGCTCCTACAATGAGCAGTTCTTC
d_call: .; v_call: TRBV30; clone_size: .; j_call: TRBJ1-4; cdr3_aa: CAWGAGALGIDNEKLFF; cdr3_nt: TGTGCCTGGGGCGCTGGGGCCCTTGGGATTGATAATGAAAAACTGTTTTTT
d_call: TRBD1; v_call: TRBV6-1; clone_size: .; j_call: TRBJ1-2; cdr3_aa: CASTSDRGNYGYTF; cdr3_nt: TGTGCCAGCACCTCGGACAGGGGGAACTATGGCTACACCTTC
d_call: TRBD1; v_call: TRBV18; clone_size: .; j_call: TRBJ2-5; cdr3_aa: CASRVTGSIQETQYF; cdr3_nt: TGTGCCAGCCGCGTGACAGGGTCTATTCAAGAGACCCAGTACTTC
d_call: .; v_call: TRBV5-1; clone_size: .; j_call: TRBJ2-4; cdr3_aa: CASSLGTKNIQYF; cdr3_nt: TGCGCCAGCAGTTTAGGGACCAAAAACATTCAGTACTTC
d_call: .; v_call: TRBV9; clone_size: .; j_call: TRBJ2-1; cdr3_aa: CASSGHVDPGSSYNEQFF; cdr3_nt: TGTGCCAGCAGCGGACATGTAGACCCGGGATCCTCCTACAATGAGCAGTTCTTC
d_call: .; v_call: TRBV6-5; clone_size: .; j_call: TRBJ2-6; cdr3_aa: CASSYYGGSGANVLTF; cdr3_nt: TGTGCCAGCAGTTACTATGGGGGCTCTGGGGCCAACGTCCTGACTTTC
d_call: .; v_call: TRBV30; clone_size: .; j_call: TRBJ1-2; cdr3_aa: CAWSVTAYGYTF; cdr3_nt: TGTGCCTGGAGTGTCACAGCCTATGGCTACACCTTC
d_call: TRBD1; v_call: TRBV6-6; clone_size: .; j_call: TRBJ2-5; cdr3_aa: CASTRQGSETQYF; cdr3_nt: TGTGCCAGCACCCGACAGGGATCAGAGACCCAGTACTTC
d_call: .; v_call: TRBV30; clone_size: .; j_call: TRBJ1-3; cdr3_aa: CAWIHRSGNTIYF; cdr3_nt: TGTGCCTGGATTCACCGCTCTGGAAACACCATATATTTT
d_call: .; v_call: TRBV14; clone_size: .; j_call: TRBJ2-5; cdr3_aa: CASSIQETQYF; cdr3_nt: TGTGCCAGCAGCATACAAGAGACCCAGTACTTC
d_call: TRBD1; v_call: TRBV30; clone_size: .; j_call: TRBJ1-1; cdr3_aa: CAFGTENTEAFF; cdr3_nt: TGTGCCTTTGGGACAGAGAACACTGAAGCTTTCTTT
d_call: .; v_call: TRBV5-5; clone_size: .; j_call: TRBJ2-7; cdr3_aa: CASSLIFSGYEQYF; cdr3_nt: TGTGCCAGCAGCTTGATATTTAGCGGTTACGAGCAGTACTTC
d_call: TRBD1; v_call: TRBV18; clone_size: .; j_call: TRBJ1-5; cdr3_aa: CASSPVGQGQPQHF; cdr3_nt: TGTGCCAGCTCACCTGTGGGACAGGGACAGCCCCAGCATTTT
d_call: .; v_call: TRBV6-6; clone_size: .; j_call: TRBJ1-6; cdr3_aa: CASNRLRADNSPLHF; cdr3_nt: TGTGCCAGCAATCGACTCCGGGCCGATAATTCACCCCTCCACTTT
d_call: TRBD1; v_call: TRBV19; clone_size: once; j_call: TRBJ1-2; cdr3_aa: CASSPSEGAPFGAYTF; cdr3_nt: TGTGCCAGTAGTCCCAGCGAGGGGGCCCCGTTTGGTGCCTACACCTTC
d_call: .; v_call: TRBV18; clone_size: .; j_call: TRBJ1-1; cdr3_aa: CASSQTGMNTEAFF; cdr3_nt: TGTGCCAGCTCACAGACAGGCATGAACACTGAAGCTTTCTTT
d_call: .; v_call: TRBV5-1; clone_size: .; j_call: TRBJ1-1; cdr3_aa: CASSLTSQNTEAFF; cdr3_nt: TGCGCCAGCAGCTTGACCTCCCAGAACACTGAAGCTTTCTTT
d_call: .; v_call: TRBV7-9; clone_size: .; j_call: TRBJ2-1; cdr3_aa: CASSLTQGTASYNEQFF; cdr3_nt: TGTGCCAGCAGCTTAACCCAAGGGACGGCCTCCTACAATGAGCAGTTCTTC
d_call: .; v_call: TRBV25-1; clone_size: .; j_call: TRBJ2-1; cdr3_aa: CASQFIWGNEQFF; cdr3_nt: TGTGCCAGTCAGTTTATATGGGGGAATGAGCAGTTCTTC
d_call: .; v_call: TRBV28; clone_size: .; j_call: TRBJ2-7; cdr3_aa: CASSLGQPYEQYF; cdr3_nt: TGTGCCAGCAGTCTGGGACAACCATACGAGCAGTACTTC
d_call: .; v_call: TRBV7-9; clone_size: .; j_call: TRBJ2-1; cdr3_aa: CASSSRGGSDNEQFF; cdr3_nt: TGTGCCAGCAGCTCCCGAGGGGGGAGCGACAATGAGCAGTTCTTC
d_call: .; v_call: TRBV19; clone_size: once; j_call: TRBJ1-1; cdr3_aa: CASSHPTRAEAFF; cdr3_nt: TGTGCCAGTAGTCACCCCACCCGCGCTGAAGCTTTCTTT